These T cell receptor beta chains were read from a single sample in a study of response to subunit inactivated influenza vaccine. TCRdb re-analysed the RT-PCR reads in MiXCR, keeping a single row per CDR3 protein. The repertoire has roughly 150,000 distinct CDR3 sequences, roughly 11% of them found once; the top ten carry 12%. This specimen was non-naive T cells sorted from PBMCs, taken roughly 46 days after vaccination. The receptors come from a man aged 50 or older who received an inactivated influenza vaccine. Each CDR3 is given with its conserved first and last residue. A D gene is named only where the DNA matches it firmly. A clone size is listed for some rows: how often the clone was seen (once, few, many), or a class if it is expanded.

few,-,TRBV19,TRBJ1-5,CASSMRGSGNQPQHF,TGTGCCAGTAGTATGCGCGGGTCGGGCAATCAGCCCCAGCATTTT
once,TRBD1,TRBV6-1,TRBJ1-5,CASTPQGMNQPQHF,TGTGCCAGCACACCACAGGGGATGAATCAGCCCCAGCATTTT
many,-,TRBV20-1,TRBJ1-2,CSARDLGGYGYTF,TGCAGTGCTAGAGATCTCGGGGGGTATGGCTACACCTTC
-,-,TRBV10-3,TRBJ2-2,CAIKETGELFF,TGTGCCATCAAAGAGACCGGGGAGCTGTTTTTT
-,-,TRBV18,TRBJ2-7,CASSQGVSYEQYF,TGTGCCAGCTCACAGGGGGTCTCCTACGAGCAGTACTTC
-,-,TRBV9,TRBJ2-2,CASSVAPTGRGTGELFF,TGTGCCAGCAGCGTAGCTCCGACAGGGCGGGGGACCGGGGAGCTGTTTTTT
few,-,TRBV12-3/TRBV12-4,TRBJ2-3,CASRDTGRSTDTQYF,TGTGCCAGCAGAGATACAGGGAGAAGCACAGATACGCAGTATTTT
few,-,TRBV3-1,TRBJ2-1,CATRDSPTFNEQFF,TGTGCCACCAGGGACTCCCCAACCTTCAATGAGCAGTTCTTC
-,-,TRBV7-8,TRBJ2-1,CASSPPGKGPTGYNEQFF,TGTGCCAGCAGCCCCCCCGGCAAAGGCCCAACGGGGTACAATGAGCAGTTCTTC
many,-,TRBV7-9,TRBJ2-7,CASSRRTAYEQYF,TGTGCCAGCAGCAGACGGACAGCCTACGAGCAGTACTTC
-,-,TRBV18,TRBJ2-2,CASSPMGALHTGELFF,TGTGCCAGCTCACCAATGGGCGCATTACACACCGGGGAGCTGTTTTTT
-,TRBD2,TRBV20-1,TRBJ2-3,CSARDTSGGARDTQYF,TGCAGTGCTAGAGATACTAGCGGGGGGGCGAGAGATACGCAGTATTTT
few,-,TRBV4-2,TRBJ2-7,CASSQGRAYEQYF,TGTGCCAGCAGCCAAGGACGGGCCTACGAGCAGTACTTC
many,TRBD1,TRBV7-2,TRBJ2-2,CASTTRQGTGELFF,TGTGCCAGCACCACCCGACAGGGGACCGGGGAGCTGTTTTTT
many,-,TRBV25-1,TRBJ1-6,CASSTRDNSPLHF,TGTGCCAGCAGCACACGTGATAATTCACCCCTCCACTTT
-,TRBD2,TRBV20-1,TRBJ2-1,CSAILAGVDEQFF,TGCAGTGCTATACTAGCGGGGGTTGATGAGCAGTTCTTC
many,-,TRBV2,TRBJ2-2,CASSREGLANTGELFF,TGTGCCAGCAGTAGGGAAGGCCTCGCGAACACCGGGGAGCTGTTTTTT
few,-,TRBV5-5,TRBJ1-6,CASSLGTANSPLHF,TGTGCCAGCAGCTTGGGGACAGCTAATTCACCCCTCCACTTT
-,-,TRBV20-1,TRBJ2-7,CSGQSRIGYEQYF,TGCAGTGGCCAGTCTAGGATCGGCTACGAGCAGTACTTC
many,TRBD1,TRBV20-1,TRBJ2-5,CSARKTGVQETQYF,TGCAGTGCCCGGAAGACAGGGGTCCAAGAGACCCAGTACTTC
-,-,TRBV5-6,TRBJ2-7,CASTDGTITSEQYF,TGTGCCAGCACCGACGGGACCATAACCTCTGAGCAGTACTTC
few,TRBD2,TRBV28,TRBJ2-3,CASSSSSGGGSTDTQYF,TGTGCCAGCAGTTCTTCTAGCGGGGGGGGTAGCACAGATACGCAGTATTTT
-,-,TRBV5-1,TRBJ2-3,CASSYKAGAGPDTQYF,TGCGCCAGCAGCTATAAGGCGGGGGCGGGCCCAGATACGCAGTATTTT
-,TRBD2,TRBV7-2,TRBJ2-1,CASSEIGTSGLRNEQFF,TGTGCCAGCAGCGAGATCGGGACTAGCGGGCTACGCAATGAGCAGTTCTTC
-,-,TRBV7-8,TRBJ1-1,CASSQHEEAFF,TGTGCCAGCAGCCAGCATGAGGAAGCTTTCTTT
-,-,TRBV12-3/TRBV12-4,TRBJ2-1,CACRGQAGGGASYNEQFF,TGTGCCTGCAGGGGACAAGCGGGTGGGGGGGCTTCCTACAATGAGCAGTTCTTC
-,-,TRBV19,TRBJ2-1,CASSIGGPQFF,TGTGCCAGTAGTATTGGCGGTCCGCAGTTCTTC
-,-,TRBV20-1,TRBJ2-2,CSARYGGNTGELFF,TGCAGTGCTAGATACGGGGGGAACACCGGGGAGCTGTTTTTT
-,-,TRBV25-1,TRBJ2-7,CASSHEGNTYEQYF,TGTGCCAGCTCTCACGAGGGAAATACCTACGAGCAGTACTTC
many,-,TRBV29-1,TRBJ2-7,CSAVRGSGSYEQYF,TGCAGCGCCGTTAGGGGATCAGGATCGTACGAGCAGTACTTC
few,-,TRBV11-2,TRBJ1-6,CASRVGGNSPLHF,TGTGCCAGCAGGGTGGGGGGTAATTCACCCCTCCACTTT